This T cell receptor beta chain originates from a study of blood T cell repertoires in COVID-19. Overall study context: The analysed material was cDNA or gDNA that came from T cells, B-cell-depleted T cells, or PBMCs.

Per the study methods: Cell counts per sample came from amplifying reference gene primers. TCRdb's copy holds only in-frame clones and misses some; the assay was immunoSEQ multiplex PCR. That table supplies the V and J calls and clone size; D and trimming were determined from the DNA. Among over 200,000 clones listed, about 85% were seen once. Recruits, aged about 18 to 95 years, lived in about two dozen US areas. Cohorts were assigned according to the clinical history that participants reported. The length of the CDR3 is 14 residues. V was cut by 3 bases and J by 2 bases, with 10 bases left in between. Germline CDR1 and CDR2: LGHDT and YNNKEL (reference sequence).

The chain has TRBV3-1 (or the pseudogene TRBV3-2) and TRBJ1-2; the D is unclear. This sequence was found in a man aged 25-40 years who had recovered from COVID-19. The source material was PBMCs or T cells enriched from blood (not recorded which). CDR3 in DNA: TGTGCCAGCAGCCATTCGACGGAGAACTATGGCTACACCTTC. Residues: CASSHSTENYGYTF.